A selection of T cell receptor beta chains follows, all from one sample in a study of blood T cell repertoires in COVID-19. Assay: immunoSEQ multiplex PCR; the TCRdb copy retains only in-frame clones and omits some. The table records about 16,000 clones, more than 70% of them present only once. Material for sequencing was peripheral blood. The source of these receptors is a human donor in a cohort sampled during active COVID-19. Each CDR3 is given without its conserved first and last residue. The D gene is left open where the match is weak.

D gene: TRBD2; J gene: TRBJ2-7; V gene: TRBV5-1; CDR3 protein: ASSLTSGMGEQY
D gene: NA; J gene: TRBJ1-4; V gene: TRBV15; CDR3 protein: ATRTGNEKLF
D gene: NA; J gene: TRBJ2-3; V gene: TRBV19; CDR3 protein: ATSVQAGRADTQY
D gene: NA; J gene: TRBJ2-3; V gene: TRBV11-3; CDR3 protein: ASSINGRDFRVRTDTQY
D gene: NA; J gene: TRBJ1-1; V gene: TRBV19; CDR3 protein: ASSPQGTRTEAF
D gene: NA; J gene: TRBJ2-3; V gene: TRBV5-1; CDR3 protein: ASSRGPNRGTDTQY
D gene: TRBD1; J gene: TRBJ1-2; V gene: TRBV28; CDR3 protein: ASTYTGAYGYT
D gene: NA; J gene: TRBJ1-3; V gene: TRBV4-1; CDR3 protein: ASSPDRWAENTIY
D gene: TRBD2; J gene: TRBJ2-1; V gene: TRBV27; CDR3 protein: ASSFSPPWTSGSAYEQF
D gene: NA; J gene: TRBJ2-3; V gene: TRBV2; CDR3 protein: ASKASSSDTQY
D gene: TRBD2; J gene: TRBJ2-1; V gene: TRBV28; CDR3 protein: ASSLRITSGASSF
D gene: TRBD1; J gene: TRBJ1-6; V gene: TRBV6-5; CDR3 protein: ASSRRQGQLSPLH
D gene: NA; J gene: TRBJ2-4; V gene: TRBV6-4; CDR3 protein: ARGDSGNSRLAKNIQY
D gene: TRBD2; J gene: TRBJ2-7; V gene: TRBV7-8; CDR3 protein: ASSLVETSGEQY
D gene: NA; J gene: TRBJ2-5; V gene: TRBV9; CDR3 protein: ASSVGQGQETQY
D gene: NA; J gene: TRBJ1-3; V gene: TRBV19; CDR3 protein: ASSLSGTSGNTIY
D gene: TRBD1; J gene: TRBJ1-2; V gene: TRBV11-2; CDR3 protein: ASSLLPGQGYGYT
D gene: NA; J gene: TRBJ2-7; V gene: TRBV21-1; CDR3 protein: ASSRGQGGTYEQY
D gene: NA; J gene: TRBJ2-7; V gene: TRBV6-6; CDR3 protein: ASSPYYEQY
D gene: NA; J gene: TRBJ2-6; V gene: TRBV5-4; CDR3 protein: ASSSELSSGANVLT
D gene: NA; J gene: TRBJ2-1; V gene: TRBV7-9; CDR3 protein: ASSYRDKAYNEQF
D gene: NA; J gene: TRBJ1-2; V gene: TRBV28; CDR3 protein: ASSPTGSGYLNGYT
D gene: NA; J gene: TRBJ1-6; V gene: TRBV30; CDR3 protein: AWSVLSRWALH
D gene: NA; J gene: TRBJ2-4; V gene: TRBV3-1/TRBV3-2; CDR3 protein: ASSPRDSVAKNIQY
D gene: TRBD1; J gene: TRBJ1-2; V gene: TRBV3-1/TRBV3-2; CDR3 protein: ASSQVNRGYYGYT
D gene: TRBD1; J gene: TRBJ2-7; V gene: TRBV5-1; CDR3 protein: ASSLIGTGSHEQY
D gene: TRBD1; J gene: TRBJ1-2; V gene: TRBV18; CDR3 protein: ASSTRRQGERYT
D gene: TRBD1; J gene: TRBJ1-6; V gene: TRBV27; CDR3 protein: ASSWAGQGYSPLH
D gene: NA; J gene: TRBJ1-3; V gene: TRBV9; CDR3 protein: ASSVLGNTIY
D gene: TRBD1; J gene: TRBJ2-7; V gene: TRBV5-1; CDR3 protein: ASSLKDRGSEQY
D gene: NA; J gene: TRBJ2-1; V gene: TRBV19; CDR3 protein: ASSISGGPYNEQF
D gene: NA; J gene: TRBJ2-5; V gene: TRBV18; CDR3 protein: ASSPPVSETQY
D gene: TRBD2; J gene: TRBJ2-7; V gene: TRBV15; CDR3 protein: ATSRQREQGYEQY
D gene: TRBD2; J gene: TRBJ2-1; V gene: TRBV19; CDR3 protein: ASTLKASGRSRPYNEQF
D gene: NA; J gene: TRBJ1-2; V gene: TRBV20-1; CDR3 protein: SANDRRRNYGYT
D gene: TRBD1; J gene: TRBJ1-2; V gene: TRBV11-3; CDR3 protein: ASSLPGQGKYGYT
D gene: NA; J gene: TRBJ2-5; V gene: TRBV6-2/TRBV6-3; CDR3 protein: ASSANYQAQETQY
D gene: TRBD1; J gene: TRBJ2-7; V gene: TRBV28; CDR3 protein: ASRVQGSSYEQY
D gene: NA; J gene: TRBJ1-1; V gene: TRBV5-1; CDR3 protein: ASRLQGNTEAF
D gene: TRBD2; J gene: TRBJ2-1; V gene: TRBV2; CDR3 protein: ASRGASGKGEQF
D gene: TRBD2; J gene: TRBJ2-7; V gene: TRBV7-9; CDR3 protein: ASSPSVVAGAGEQY
D gene: NA; J gene: TRBJ1-5; V gene: TRBV4-1; CDR3 protein: ASSLARGQPQH
D gene: TRBD1; J gene: TRBJ2-7; V gene: TRBV2; CDR3 protein: ASSAPLRDRDSYEQY
D gene: NA; J gene: TRBJ2-1; V gene: TRBV7-2; CDR3 protein: ASSLVSYNEQF
D gene: TRBD1; J gene: TRBJ2-3; V gene: TRBV3-1/TRBV3-2; CDR3 protein: ASSPTGGLDTQY
D gene: NA; J gene: TRBJ1-2; V gene: TRBV7-6; CDR3 protein: ASSQDLIGYT
D gene: TRBD2; J gene: TRBJ2-1; V gene: TRBV2; CDR3 protein: ASSGTSGVPNEQF
D gene: TRBD1; J gene: TRBJ1-2; V gene: TRBV5-1; CDR3 protein: ASSATLGQAYGYT
D gene: TRBD1; J gene: TRBJ1-2; V gene: TRBV5-4; CDR3 protein: ASSPGDRVNYGYT